Reported below is one T cell receptor (beta chain). CDR1 SNHLY and CDR2 FYNNEI come from the germline V gene. The CDR3 has 15 amino acids. Trimming shortened V by 5 bases and J by 7 bases, and 15 bases separated the two germline ends. The record originates from a study of blood T cell repertoires in COVID-19. At the level of the study: The United States, Italy and Spain supplied acute and convalescent COVID-19 samples. T cells, B-cell-depleted T cells, or PBMCs provided the cDNA or gDNA that served as material.

Per the original methods: Using reference gene primer amplification, nucleated cell counts were estimated. Generated by immunoSEQ multiplex PCR, the TCRdb table keeps only in-frame clones and is missing some. V, J and clone size derive from that table, while D and trimming were established from the DNA sequence. The table includes about 78,000 clones, around four fifths detected once. The rearrangement links TRBV2 to TRBJ1-6, with a possible D match to TRBD1 (6 bases). The specimen sequenced was peripheral blood. This TCR was recovered from a human donor in a cohort sampled during active COVID-19. The CDR3 loop reads CASSTTGRGNSPLHF. Here the CDR3 DNA reads TGTGCCAGCAGTACTACAGGGAGGGGGAATTCACCCCTCCACTTT.